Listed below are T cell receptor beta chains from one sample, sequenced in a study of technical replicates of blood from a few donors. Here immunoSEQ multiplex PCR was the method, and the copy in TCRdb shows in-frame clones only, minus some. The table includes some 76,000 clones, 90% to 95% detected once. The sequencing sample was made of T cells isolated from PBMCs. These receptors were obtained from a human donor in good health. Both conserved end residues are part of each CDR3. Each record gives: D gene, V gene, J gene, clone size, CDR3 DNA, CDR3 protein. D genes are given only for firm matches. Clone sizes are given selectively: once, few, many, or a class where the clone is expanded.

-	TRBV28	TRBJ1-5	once	TGTGCCAGCACCACCCACGCGCCAAGCGGTCAGCCCCAGCATTTT	CASTTHAPSGQPQHF
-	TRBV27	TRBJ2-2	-	TGTGCCAGCAGTCATTTGAACACCGGGGAGCTGTTTTTT	CASSHLNTGELFF
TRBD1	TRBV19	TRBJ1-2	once	TGTGCCAGCATCGGACAGGGGGCGCGGAACGGCTACACCTTC	CASIGQGARNGYTF
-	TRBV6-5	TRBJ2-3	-	TGTGCCAGCAGTTACCAGGGGTCCCCGTCAGATACGCAGTATTTT	CASSYQGSPSDTQYF
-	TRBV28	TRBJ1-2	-	TGTGCCAGCAGCTCGGACAGTTATGGCTACACCTTC	CASSSDSYGYTF
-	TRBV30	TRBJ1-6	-	TGTGCCTGGAGTGTACGCTACGAACGCGGGAATTCACCCCTCCACTTT	CAWSVRYERGNSPLHF
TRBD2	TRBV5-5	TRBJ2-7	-	TGTGCCAGCAGCACCCCGGGGGAGGGCTACGAGCAGTACTTC	CASSTPGEGYEQYF
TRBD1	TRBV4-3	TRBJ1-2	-	TGCGCCAGCAGCCAGGACCAGGGGGCAGACTATGGCTACACCTTC	CASSQDQGADYGYTF
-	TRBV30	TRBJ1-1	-	TGTGCCTGGGGTCGGGCTGAAGCTTTCTTT	CAWGRAEAFF
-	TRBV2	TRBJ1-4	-	TGTGCCAGCAGGAGGGACATATCTAATGAAAAACTGTTTTTT	CASRRDISNEKLFF
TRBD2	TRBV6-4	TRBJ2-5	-	TGTGCCAGCAGTCCTAGCGGGAGAGGACAAGAGACCCAGTACTTC	CASSPSGRGQETQYF
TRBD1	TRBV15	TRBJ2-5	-	TGTGCCACCAGCAGGAAACAGGCAGGGGGAGAGACCCAGTACTTC	CATSRKQAGGETQYF
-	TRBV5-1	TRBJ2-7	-	TGCGCCAGCAGCTTGGAGCCTCTGGGGACATACTACGAGCAGTACTTC	CASSLEPLGTYYEQYF
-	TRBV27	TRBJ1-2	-	TGTGCCAGCAGTTTAAACCAGGGAATCTCCTATGGCTACACCTTC	CASSLNQGISYGYTF
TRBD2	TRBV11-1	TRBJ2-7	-	TGTGCCAGCAGCCCGCCAGCGGGATCGACCGCCGGCGAGCAGTACTTC	CASSPPAGSTAGEQYF
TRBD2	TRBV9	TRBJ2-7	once	TGTGCCAGCAGCGTAGGCGGGGGAGGACTACTCGAGCAGTACTTC	CASSVGGGGLLEQYF
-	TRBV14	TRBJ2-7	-	TGTGCCAGCAGCCAAGCCGGTTACTACGAGCAGTACTTC	CASSQAGYYEQYF
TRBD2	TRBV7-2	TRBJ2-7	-	TGTGCCAGCAGCTTAGCGGGTAGCGGGTACTACGAGCAGTACTTC	CASSLAGSGYYEQYF
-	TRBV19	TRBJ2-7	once	TGTGCCGGTAATCCCTGGAGTTACGAGCAGTACTTC	CAGNPWSYEQYF
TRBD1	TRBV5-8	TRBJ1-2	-	TGTGCCAGCAGCGTGGACAGGGGGAGGCCTAACTATGGCTACACCTTC	CASSVDRGRPNYGYTF
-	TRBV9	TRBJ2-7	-	TGTGCCAGCAGCGTATTTGACAGTTCCTACGAGCAGTACTTC	CASSVFDSSYEQYF
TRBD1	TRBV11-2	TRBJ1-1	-	TGTGCCAGCAGCCTAGGGTTGGGCAGGGGGGATACTGAAGCTTTCTTT	CASSLGLGRGDTEAFF
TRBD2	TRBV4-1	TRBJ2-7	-	TGCGCCAGCAGCCACGGACTAGCGGGAGAAGGGTACGAGCAGTACTTC	CASSHGLAGEGYEQYF
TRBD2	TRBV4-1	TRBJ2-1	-	TGCGCCAGCAGCCAAGATTGGGGACTAGCGGACAATGAGCAGTTCTTC	CASSQDWGLADNEQFF
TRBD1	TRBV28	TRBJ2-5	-	TGTGCCAGCAGTGGGAACGCAGGGGGCGGCCCCCAAGAGACCCAGTACTTC	CASSGNAGGGPQETQYF
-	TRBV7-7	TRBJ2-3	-	TGTGCCAGCAGCCGAGGACAGATCACAGATACGCAGTATTTT	CASSRGQITDTQYF
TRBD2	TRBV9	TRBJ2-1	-	TGTGCCAGCAGCGTAGAGGGTAGCGGGAGGGGTGAGCAGTTCTTC	CASSVEGSGRGEQFF
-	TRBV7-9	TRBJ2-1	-	TGTGCCAGCAGCTTAGTATCGGGGGAGCAGTTCTTC	CASSLVSGEQFF
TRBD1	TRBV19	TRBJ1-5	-	TGTGCCAGTACCTGGACAGGGGAGGATCAGCCCCAGCATTTT	CASTWTGEDQPQHF
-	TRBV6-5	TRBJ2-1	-	TGTGCCAGCAGTTACTACTTCAACAATGAGCAGTTCTTC	CASSYYFNNEQFF
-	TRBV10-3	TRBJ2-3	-	TGTGCCACTACCCCGGACTCAAACACAGATACGCAGTATTTT	CATTPDSNTDTQYF
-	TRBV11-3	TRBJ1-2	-	TGTGCCAGCAGCGAGAGGCGCGGCCGCTATGGCTACACCTTC	CASSERRGRYGYTF
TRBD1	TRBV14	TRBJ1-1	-	TGTGCCAGCAGCCACTCGGGGACAGATTTGTACATGAACACTGAAGCTTTCTTT	CASSHSGTDLYMNTEAFF
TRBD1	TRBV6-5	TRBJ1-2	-	TGTGCCAGCAGTTCTGTGACAGGGAACTATGGCTACACCTTC	CASSSVTGNYGYTF
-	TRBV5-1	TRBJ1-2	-	TGCGCCAGCAGCCCAGGCGCTAACTATGGCTACACCTTC	CASSPGANYGYTF
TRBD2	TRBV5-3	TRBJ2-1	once	TGTGCCAGAAGCAAGACTAGCGTAACCAACAATGAGCAGTTCTTC	CARSKTSVTNNEQFF
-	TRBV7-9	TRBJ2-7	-	TGTGCCAGCAGCTTGGTGGCAGGGGACGAGCAGTACTTC	CASSLVAGDEQYF
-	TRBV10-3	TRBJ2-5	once	TGTGCCACCACGGCGGGATACCAAGAGACCCAGTACTTC	CATTAGYQETQYF
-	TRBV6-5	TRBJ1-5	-	TGTGCCAGCAGTTACGGGCAGGCCGATCAGCCCCAGCATTTT	CASSYGQADQPQHF
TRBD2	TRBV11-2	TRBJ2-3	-	TGTGCCAGCAGCTTAGATGCGGGAGCGTTAGGAACGCAGTATTTT	CASSLDAGALGTQYF
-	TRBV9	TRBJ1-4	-	TGTGCCAGCAGCGCCCGACTCGACAGCCTTAACCTGTTTTTT	CASSARLDSLNLFF
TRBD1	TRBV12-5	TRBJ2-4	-	TGTGCTAGTGGTTCGACAGGGCCCAAAAACATTCAGTACTTC	CASGSTGPKNIQYF
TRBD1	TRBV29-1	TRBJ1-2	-	TGCAGCGGAGGGGGCCCCCATGGCTACACCTTC	CSGGGPHGYTF
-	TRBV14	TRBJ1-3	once	TGTGCCAGCAGCTGGCAAAACACCATATATTTT	CASSWQNTIYF
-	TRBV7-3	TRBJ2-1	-	TGTGCCAGCAGCTTTGGTGGGAGGCCTTACAATGAGCAGTTCTTC	CASSFGGRPYNEQFF
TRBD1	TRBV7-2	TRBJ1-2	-	TGTGCCAGCAGCTCTACCGGGACAGCCCTCTATGGCTACACCTTC	CASSSTGTALYGYTF
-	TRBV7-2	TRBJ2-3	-	TGTGCCAGCAGCTTAGCAGAGTCCTACGCAGATACGCAGTATTTT	CASSLAESYADTQYF
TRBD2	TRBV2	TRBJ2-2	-	TGTGCCAGCTCCCATCTTATCGGGACTAGCGGGAACGGCGGGGAGCTGTTTTTT	CASSHLIGTSGNGGELFF
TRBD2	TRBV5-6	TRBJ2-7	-	TGTGCCAGCAGCTTGGTTGGTAGCGGGAGTCTTTCCTACGAGCAGTACTTC	CASSLVGSGSLSYEQYF
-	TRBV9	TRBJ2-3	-	TGTGCCAGCAGCGAGGGGGATACGCAGTATTTT	CASSEGDTQYF
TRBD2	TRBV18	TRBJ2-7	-	TGTGCCAGCTCACCACTAGCGGGAGCCTACGAGCAGTACTTC	CASSPLAGAYEQYF
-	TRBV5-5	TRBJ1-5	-	TGTGCCAGCAGCTTGGCCGCGCAGGCCAATCAGCCCCAGCATTTT	CASSLAAQANQPQHF
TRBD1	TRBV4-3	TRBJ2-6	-	TGCGCCAGAAGTACGAGACAGGGGTACTCTGGGGCCAACGTCCTGACTTTC	CARSTRQGYSGANVLTF
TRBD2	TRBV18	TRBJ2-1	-	TGTGCCAGCTCACCCTATGAAGGGACTAGCGACTCCTACAATGAGCAGTTCTTC	CASSPYEGTSDSYNEQFF